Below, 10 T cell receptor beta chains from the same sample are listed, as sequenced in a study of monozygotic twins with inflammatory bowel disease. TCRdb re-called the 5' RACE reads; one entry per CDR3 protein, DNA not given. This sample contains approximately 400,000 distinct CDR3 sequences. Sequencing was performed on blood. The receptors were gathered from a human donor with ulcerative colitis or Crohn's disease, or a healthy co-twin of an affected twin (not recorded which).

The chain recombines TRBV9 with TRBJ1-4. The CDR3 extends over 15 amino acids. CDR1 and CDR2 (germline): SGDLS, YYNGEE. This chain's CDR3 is CASSDNRATNEKLFF.

This CDR3 reads CASSPGTSGIGHEQFF. The genes are TRBV11-2 and TRBJ2-1; TCRdb indicates TRBD2, and absent DNA this call remains unverified. The CDR3 runs to 16 residues. Germline V CDR1 and CDR2: SGHAT, FQNNGV. Supplemented by reference TRBV11-2 and TRBJ2-1, the full variable domain reads EAGVAQSPRYKIIEKRQSVAFWCNPISGHATLYWYQQILGQGPKLLIQFQNNGVVDDSQLPKDRFSAERLKGVDSTLKIQPAKLEDSAVYLCASSPGTSGIGHEQFFGPGTRLTVL.

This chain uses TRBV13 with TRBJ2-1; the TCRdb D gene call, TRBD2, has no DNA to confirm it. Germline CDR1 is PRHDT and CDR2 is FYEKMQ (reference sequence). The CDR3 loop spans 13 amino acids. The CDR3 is CASTTGGDNEQFF.

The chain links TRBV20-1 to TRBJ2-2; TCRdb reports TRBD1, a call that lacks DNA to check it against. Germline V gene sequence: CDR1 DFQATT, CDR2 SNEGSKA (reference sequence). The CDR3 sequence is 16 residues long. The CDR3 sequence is CSARGPETANTGELFF.

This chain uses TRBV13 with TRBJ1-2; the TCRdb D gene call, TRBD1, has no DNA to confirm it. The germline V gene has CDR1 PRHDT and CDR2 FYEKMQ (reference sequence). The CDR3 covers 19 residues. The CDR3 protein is CASSSSDRGDTHSYYGYTF.

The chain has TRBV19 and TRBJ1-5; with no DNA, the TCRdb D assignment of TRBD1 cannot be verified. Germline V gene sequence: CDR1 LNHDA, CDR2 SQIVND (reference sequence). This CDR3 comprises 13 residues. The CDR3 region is CASLQGSNQPQHF.

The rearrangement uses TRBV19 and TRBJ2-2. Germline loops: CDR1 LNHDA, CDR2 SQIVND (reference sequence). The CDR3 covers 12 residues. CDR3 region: CASSIVTGELFF.

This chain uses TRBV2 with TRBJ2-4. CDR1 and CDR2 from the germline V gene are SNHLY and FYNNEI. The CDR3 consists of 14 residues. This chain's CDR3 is CASSELVNTNIQYF.

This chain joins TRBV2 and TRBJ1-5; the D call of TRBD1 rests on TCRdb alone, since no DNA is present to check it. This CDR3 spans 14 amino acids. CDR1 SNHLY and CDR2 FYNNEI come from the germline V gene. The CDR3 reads CASSESSGGRPQHF.

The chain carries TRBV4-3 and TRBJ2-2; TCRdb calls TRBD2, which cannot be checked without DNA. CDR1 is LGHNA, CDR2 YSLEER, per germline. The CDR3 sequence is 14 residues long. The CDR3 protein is CASSHRGPTGELFF.